These 29 T cell receptor beta chains came from one sample sequenced in a study of OX40 agonist ivuxolimab in advanced cancers. The library was made by the immunoSEQ multiplex PCR assay. What TCRdb holds here is the immuneACCESS table cut down to in-frame rearrangements. Part of the clones is not present; checked against another copy, under half of the missing clones reflect an unresolved V gene, and the others are unexplained. Within this sample are tens of thousands of clones, with 80% to 90% of them counted one time only. Clones ranked in the top ten supply roughly a tenth of the sample. The starting material was CD4+ or CD8+ T cells sorted from blood, obtained in a trial of the OX40 agonist ivuxolimab. All receptors come from an adult with an advanced solid tumor such as melanoma, head and neck, liver or kidney cancer.

This chain links TRBV9 with TRBJ2-5, with a tentative D call TRBD2 (7 bases). Germline CDR1 is SGDLS and CDR2 is YYNGEE. This CDR3 spans 17 amino acids. Deletions cut 0 bases from V and 0 bases from J, with 15 bases between. The CDR3 DNA reads TGTGCCAGCAGCGTAGAGGGGGGTCTAGCGGACCAAGAGACCCAGTACTTC. Protein sequence: CASSVEGGLADQETQYF.

A single count supports this clone. The chain combines TRBV7-2 with TRBJ2-1; 9 positions match TRBD2. The CDR3 is 16 residues long. Germline-derived CDR1 and CDR2 are SGHTA and FQGNSA. The ends lost 5 bases at V and 6 bases at J; junction bases unmatched: 11. The CDR3 region is CASSLRGLAGSNEQFF. CDR3 in DNA: TGTGCCAGCAGCCTCCGAGGGCTAGCGGGGTCCAATGAGCAGTTCTTC.

The chain couples TRBV7-9 to TRBJ1-5; D remains unclear. Germline V lookup: CDR1 SEHNR, CDR2 FQNEAQ (reference sequence). V was pared by 1 base and J by 2 bases, with 6 bases between. The CDR3 runs to 14 residues. For the CDR3, the DNA is TGTGCCAGCAGCTTAGGGAGCGGCAATCAGCCCCAGCATTTT. Amino acid sequence: CASSLGSGNQPQHF. The full variable domain, in which reference TRBV7-9 and TRBJ1-5 provide the parts outside the CDR3, is DTGVSQNPRHKITKRGQNVTFRCDPISEHNRLYWYRQTLGQGPEFLTYFQNEAQLEKSRLLSDRFSAERPKGSFSTLEIQRTEQGDSAMYLCASSLGSGNQPQHFGDGTRLSIL.

V is TRBV28 and J is TRBJ2-2; D gene unclear. The CDR3 has 13 amino acids. Germline assignment: CDR1 MDHEN and CDR2 SYDVKM. With 6 bases removed from V and 3 bases from J, the gap between germline ends came to 8 bases. The CDR3 DNA follows: TGTGCCAGCAGCCAACCTGACACCGGGGAGCTGTTTTTT. This codes for CASSQPDTGELFF.

The chain combines TRBV28 with TRBJ1-4, with D possibly matching TRBD1 (6 bases). CDR3 length: 14 residues. CDR1 is MDHEN, CDR2 SYDVKM, per germline. V was cut by 3 bases and J by 7 bases, with 12 bases left in between. CDR3 nucleotide sequence: TGTGCCAGCAGTTTGGCGGGGGCTGCTGAAAAACTGTTTTTT. It encodes CASSLAGAAEKLFF. Full variable domain (rest looked up from reference TRBV28 and TRBJ1-4): DVKVTQSSRYLVKRTGEKVFLECVQDMDHENMFWYRQDPGLGLRLIYFSYDVKMKEKGDIPEGYSVSREKKERFSLILESASTNQTSMYLCASSLAGAAEKLFFGSGTQLSVL.

The genes are TRBV19 and TRBJ2-2; D call uncertain. The V and J ends lost 7 bases and 2 bases respectively, with 11 bases between them. In germline, CDR1 is LNHDA, CDR2 SQIVND (reference sequence). The CDR3 loop spans 14 amino acids. The CDR3 coding sequence is TGTGCCAGTAAATTAGGGTTCAACACCGGGGAGCTGTTTTTT. Amino acid sequence: CASKLGFNTGELFF.

This chain connects TRBV28 to TRBJ2-3; TRBD1 matches 8 bases. V trimming: 5 bases; J trimming: 2 bases; junction bases outside the gene matches: 6. CDR1 and CDR2 from the germline V gene are MDHEN and SYDVKM. The CDR3 length is 15 residues. CDR3 sequence: CASSERTGNTDTQYF. The CDR3 DNA reads TGTGCCAGCAGTGAACGGACAGGGAACACAGATACGCAGTATTTT.

The chain is built from TRBV11-2 and TRBJ2-7; D remains unclear. Deletions cut 5 bases from V and 1 base from J, with 6 bases between. Germline V gene sequence: CDR1 SGHAT, CDR2 FQNNGV. This CDR3 is built from 12 residues. The CDR3 DNA sequence: TGTGCCAGCAGCATTATTTCCTACGAGCAGTACTTC. It codes for CASSIISYEQYF.

The chain uses TRBV19 and TRBJ2-3; 8 positions agree with TRBD2. The CDR3 length is 13 residues. Looked up from germline, CDR1 is LNHDA and CDR2 is SQIVND (reference sequence). Trimming removed 6 bases from V and 6 bases from J; junction bases left unmatched: 5. The chain's CDR3 is CASRTSGGDTQYF. Written as DNA, the CDR3 is TGTGCCAGTAGAACTAGCGGAGGGGATACGCAGTATTTT.

V is TRBV11-2 and J is TRBJ1-2; 11 bases match TRBD1. CDR3 length equals 14 residues. The germline V gene encodes CDR1 SGHAT and CDR2 FQNNGV. The V gene end was trimmed by 4 bases and the J gene end by 8 bases; junction bases not matched to a gene: 6. The CDR3 coding sequence is TGTGCCAGCAGCTCTGGGACAGGGGGACGAGGCTACACCTTC. Residues: CASSSGTGGRGYTF.

In nucleotides, the CDR3 is TGTGCCAGCAGTTTGACTAGCGGCAACAATGAGCAGTTCTTC. Translating it yields CASSLTSGNNEQFF. The chain is built from TRBV28 and TRBJ2-1, with 9 bases aligning to TRBD2. The CDR3 extends over 14 amino acids. Germline loops: CDR1 MDHEN, CDR2 SYDVKM. V was pared by 3 bases and J by 5 bases, with 2 bases of the junction left unmatched.

This chain joins TRBV21-1 and TRBJ2-5; TRBD1 reflects the table's D call only, with no check against the DNA. TRBV21-1 represents a pseudogene. The CDR3 contains 16 residues. CDR3 nucleotides: TGTGCCAGCAGGAAAGGGGGGGACAGTTCCCAAGAGACCCAGTACTTC. Translation gives CASRKGGDSSQETQYF.

This sequence joins TRBV5-1 and TRBJ2-2; 7 bases map to TRBD2. Germline V CDR1 and CDR2: SGHRS, YFSETQ. The CDR3 extends over 15 amino acids. V shed 4 bases, J shed 0 bases, and the junction held 3 bases outside the gene matches. CDR3 sequence reads: CASSREVANTGELFF. In DNA form, the CDR3 reads TGCGCCAGCAGCCGGGAGGTGGCGAACACCGGGGAGCTGTTTTTT.

CDR3 sequence: CASSKTGRRAKNIQYF. The CDR3 DNA reads as TGTGCCAGCAGCAAAACAGGGCGACGAGCCAAAAACATTCAGTACTTC. J is TRBJ2-4 and V is TRBV21-1; the listed D gene, TRBD1, was not tested against the DNA. TRBV21-1 constitutes a pseudogene. CDR3 size: 16 residues.

The chain carries TRBV18 and TRBJ1-5; no clear D gene. The V gene's germline CDR1 is KGHSH and CDR2 LQKENI. This CDR3 spans 14 amino acids. The V end was cut by 1 base, the J end by 0 bases, with 4 bases between. The CDR3 loop is CASSPQDSNQPQHF. For the CDR3, the DNA is TGTGCCAGCTCACCACAGGATAGCAATCAGCCCCAGCATTTT.

The genes are TRBV28 and TRBJ2-1; TRBD2 might be the D (5 bases). Germline V gene lookup returns CDR1 MDHEN and CDR2 SYDVKM. V gave up 2 bases and J gave up 9 bases, with 17 bases separating them. This CDR3 has 15 residues. CDR3 DNA: TGTGCCAGCAGTTTAACTGGTGTAGCGAAGGGTGAGCAGTTCTTC. Translating gives CASSLTGVAKGEQFF.

This clone was detected once. V usage is TRBV9 and J usage is TRBJ2-3; no firm D call. Trimming cost V 0 bases and J 3 bases, with 8 bases left between them. The CDR3 spans 14 residues. The V gene's germline CDR1 is SGDLS and CDR2 YYNGEE. This CDR3 reads CASSVAPETDTQYF. The CDR3 nucleotides read TGTGCCAGCAGCGTAGCACCCGAAACAGATACGCAGTATTTT.

DNA for the CDR3: TGCGCCAGCAGTCGGGACATCACAGATACGCAGTATTTT. This sequence encodes CASSRDITDTQYF. The V and J genes are TRBV5-1 and TRBJ2-3; tentatively, D is TRBD1 (6 bases). In germline, CDR1 is SGHRS, CDR2 YFSETQ. V lost 5 bases to trimming and J lost 2 bases, with 9 bases between them. The CDR3 sequence is 13 residues long.

As DNA, the CDR3 is TGTGCCAGCAGCCCCCGACAGGGGAGCACAGATACGCAGTATTTT. Its translation: CASSPRQGSTDTQYF. This chain joins TRBV9 and TRBJ2-3, with 8 positions matching TRBD1. The length of the CDR3 is 15 residues. Germline V gives CDR1 SGDLS, CDR2 YYNGEE. The V and J ends lost 4 bases and 0 bases, in that order; junction bases with no gene match: 4.

The rearrangement joins TRBV2 to TRBJ2-3, with D unresolved. Deletions cut 3 bases from V and 0 bases from J, with 13 bases between. This CDR3 has 16 residues. In germline, CDR1 is SNHLY, CDR2 FYNNEI. The chain's CDR3 is CASSERLVYSTDTQYF. Here the CDR3 DNA reads TGTGCCAGCAGTGAGCGGTTGGTTTATAGCACAGATACGCAGTATTTT. Full variable domain (missing parts from reference TRBV2 and TRBJ2-3): EPEVTQTPSHQVTQMGQEVILRCVPISNHLYFYWYRQILGQKVEFLVSFYNNEISEKSEIFDDQFSVERPDGSNFTLKIRSTKLEDSAMYFCASSERLVYSTDTQYFGPGTRLTVL.

The V and J genes are TRBV4-1 and TRBJ1-5; 7 positions agree with TRBD1. Looked up from germline, CDR1 is MGHRA and CDR2 is YSYEKL. The CDR3 extends over 15 amino acids. Losses at the gene ends were 4 bases for V and 3 bases for J; bases not matched to a gene: 6. The CDR3 DNA reads TGCGCCAGCAGCCTTTCAGGGGGTTACAATCAGCCCCAGCATTTT. It specifies CASSLSGGYNQPQHF.

The chain uses TRBV5-1 and TRBJ2-2, with TRBD2 as a possible D gene (6 bases). V dropped 3 bases and J dropped 4 bases, with 13 bases sitting between them. Germline CDR1 SGHRS, CDR2 YFSETQ. This CDR3 is built from 15 residues. CDR3 DNA sequence: TGCGCCAGCAGCTATAGCGGCGGAGCCACCGGGGAGCTGTTTTTT. Translated, it gives CASSYSGGATGELFF.

The rearrangement joins TRBV12-5 to TRBJ2-3; D perhaps matches TRBD1 (5 bases). The ends were cut back, 3 bases at V and 5 bases at J, with 9 bases in the middle. Germline CDR1 and CDR2: LGHNT and FRNRAP. The CDR3 runs 13 residues. The CDR3 reads CASGLPQGDTQYF. The CDR3 DNA reads TGTGCTAGTGGTTTACCCCAGGGAGATACGCAGTATTTT.

This clone was counted between two and nine times. The V and J genes are TRBV5-5 and TRBJ1-2; unclear D gene. The germline V gene encodes CDR1 SGHKS and CDR2 YYEKEE (reference sequence). The germline V and J ends were trimmed by 1 base and 2 bases, with 6 bases remaining between them. The CDR3 has 13 residues. The CDR3 loop reads CASSLQMNYGYTF. The CDR3 DNA reads TGTGCCAGCAGCTTGCAGATGAACTATGGCTACACCTTC. Drawing the rest from reference TRBV5-5 and TRBJ1-2, the complete variable domain is DAGVTQSPTHLIKTRGQQVTLRCSPISGHKSVSWYQQVLGQGPQFIFQYYEKEERGRGNFPDRFSARQFPNYSSELNVNALLLGDSALYLCASSLQMNYGYTFGSGTRLTVV.

The chain employs TRBV9 and TRBJ2-5; D gene uncertain. With 0 bases removed from V and 1 base from J, the gap between germline ends came to 7 bases. The CDR3 has 14 residues. The germline V gene encodes CDR1 SGDLS and CDR2 YYNGEE. CDR3 DNA sequence: TGTGCCAGCAGCGTAGTTGGCGGCCAAGAGACCCAGTACTTC. It encodes CASSVVGGQETQYF. Together with reference TRBV9 and TRBJ2-5, the CDR3 gives the full variable domain: DSGVTQTPKHLITATGQRVTLRCSPRSGDLSVYWYQQSLDQGLQFLIQYYNGEERAKGNILERFSAQQFPDLHSELNLSSLELGDSALYFCASSVVGGQETQYFGPGTRLLVL.

The rearrangement links TRBV2 to TRBJ2-7, with a weak D call TRBD2 (5 bases). Germline CDR1 is SNHLY and CDR2 is FYNNEI. Trimming pared 4 bases from V and 2 bases from J, leaving 9 bases between. The CDR3 spans 13 residues. The CDR3 loop reads CASSVRETYEQYF. Written as DNA, the CDR3 is TGTGCCAGCAGTGTCCGGGAAACCTACGAGCAGTACTTC. Full variable domain (rest looked up from reference TRBV2 and TRBJ2-7): EPEVTQTPSHQVTQMGQEVILRCVPISNHLYFYWYRQILGQKVEFLVSFYNNEISEKSEIFDDQFSVERPDGSNFTLKIRSTKLEDSAMYFCASSVRETYEQYFGPGTRLTVT.

The sample holds one count of this clone. The chain recombines TRBV28 with TRBJ2-3; 8 nucleotides agree with TRBD2. V gave up 6 bases and J gave up 3 bases; unmatched junction bases: 5. This CDR3 is built from 14 residues. CDR1 MDHEN and CDR2 SYDVKM come from the germline V gene. CDR3 residues: CASRRGLGTDTQYF. As DNA, the CDR3 is TGTGCCAGCAGAAGGGGACTAGGGACAGATACGCAGTATTTT.

CDR3 in amino acids: CASSSRPSDTNEKLFF. The CDR3 DNA follows: TGCGCCAGCAGCTCCAGGCCGAGCGATACTAATGAAAAACTGTTTTTT. The gene calls are TRBV5-1 and TRBJ1-4; no reliable D call. Deletions cut 3 bases from V and 2 bases from J, with 14 bases between. Germline loops: CDR1 SGHRS, CDR2 YFSETQ. CDR3 length: 16 residues. The whole variable domain, remainder taken from reference TRBV5-1 and TRBJ1-4, is KAGVTQTPRYLIKTRGQQVTLSCSPISGHRSVSWYQQTPGQGLQFLFEYFSETQRNKGNFPGRFSGRQFSNSRSEMNVSTLELGDSALYLCASSSRPSDTNEKLFFGSGTQLSVL.

This clone was counted once. The gene calls are TRBV27 and TRBJ2-5; D perhaps matches TRBD1 (6 bases). V dropped 4 bases and J dropped 4 bases, with 13 bases sitting between them. Germline-derived CDR1 and CDR2 are MNHEY and SMNVEV (reference sequence). There are 14 residues in the CDR3. The CDR3 protein is CASSSNRVGETQYF. CDR3 bases: TGTGCCAGCAGTTCTAACAGGGTGGGAGAGACCCAGTACTTC.